This passage covers 19 T cell receptor beta chains from one sample sequenced in a study of T cell repertoires in cytomegalovirus infection (dated by TCRdb to the late 2010s). The sample's treatment or condition label, decoded: in vitro stimulation with specific CMV peptide epitopes to enrich CMV-specific T cells. Data came from an Illumina HiSeq 1500. The public sequencing data were trimmed at Q25 with fastp and processed into clonotypes with MiXCR by TCRdb, which kept only in-frame beta chains. For every CDR3 protein sequence, its rows merge into one entry that carries the most common genes and DNA. The table for this sample lists tens of thousands of distinct CDR3 sequences; about 24% of them were counted only once. Jointly, the top ten make up roughly 50% of the sample. The antigens of these receptors remain unknown. The sample in question was CD8+ T cells from cultured PBMCs, obtained from culture after CMV antigen stimulation. The receptors were gathered from a human donor in good health (CMV status not recorded). Some clones in this sample may be carry-over from other donors' samples.

V gene TRBV13 combines with J gene TRBJ1-2; D perhaps matches TRBD1 (5 bases). Between the trimmed V and J ends, which lost 2 bases and 8 bases, there was a span of 12 bases. Germline V gene data show CDR1 as PRHDT and CDR2 as FYEKMQ (reference sequence). CDR3 length equals 13 residues. Written as DNA, the CDR3 is TGTGCCAGCAGCTTATCAGGGAACTCGGGCTACACCTTC. Residues: CASSLSGNSGYTF.

This clonotype was detected a few times. This chain connects TRBV5-1 to TRBJ2-1; D may correspond to TRBD1 or TRBD2 (5 bases each). The CDR3 contains 14 residues. Per the germline V gene, CDR1 is SGHRS and CDR2 is YFSETQ. Trimming shortened V by 0 bases and J by 10 bases, and 14 bases separated the two germline ends. This chain's CDR3 is CASSLGDPGFEQFF. Here the CDR3 DNA reads TGCGCCAGCAGCTTGGGGGACCCGGGTTTCGAGCAGTTCTTC.

This clonotype has ten or more counts. The rearrangement uses TRBV7-8 and TRBJ2-7; D is perhaps TRBD2 (5 bases). The CDR3 has 16 residues. The V and J ends lost 3 bases and 0 bases respectively, with 15 bases between them. CDR1 is SGHVS, CDR2 FQNEAQ, per germline. Written as DNA, the CDR3 is TGTGCCAGCAGCTTGACTGTAGGGAGCAGCTCCTACGAGCAGTACTTC. Translating gives CASSLTVGSSSYEQYF. Full variable domain (rest looked up from reference TRBV7-8 and TRBJ2-7): GAGVSQSPRYKVAKRGQDVALRCDPISGHVSLFWYQQALGQGPEFLTYFQNEAQLDKSGLPSDRFFAERPEGSVSTLKIQRTQQEDSAVYLCASSLTVGSSSYEQYFGPGTRLTVT.

This clonotype was counted between two and nine times. The V and J genes are TRBV4-2 and TRBJ2-1; no firm D call. Trimming took off 0 bases at V and 8 bases at J, with 8 bases between the two ends. The germline gives CDR1 LGHNA, CDR2 YNFKEQ. This CDR3 is built from 13 residues. CDR3 residues: CASSQDPTDEQFF. The CDR3 DNA reads TGTGCCAGCAGCCAAGACCCCACCGATGAGCAGTTCTTC.

This chain links TRBV28 with TRBJ1-1, with TRBD1 matching 9 bases. Germline CDR1 is MDHEN and CDR2 is SYDVKM. Trimming at V came to 5 bases and at J to 5 bases, leaving 12 bases not matched to a gene. The CDR3 spans 16 residues. The CDR3 DNA reads as TGTGCCAGCAGTCATCGGACAGGGGCCCGTATGACTGAAGCTTTCTTT. This encodes CASSHRTGARMTEAFF.

This clonotype was detected many times. J is TRBJ2-6 and V is TRBV7-9, with 7 bases lining up with TRBD1. In germline, CDR1 is SEHNR, CDR2 FQNEAQ (reference sequence). V lost 5 bases and J lost 4; bases outside the gene matches: 11. The CDR3 runs 17 residues. The CDR3 nucleotides read TGTGCCAGCAGCCCACCGACAGGGTCCTCCGGGGCCAACGTCCTGACTTTC. Protein sequence: CASSPPTGSSGANVLTF.

The V call is TRBV4-3, the J call TRBJ2-1, with a weak D call TRBD2 (5 bases). With 0 bases removed from V and 0 bases from J, the gap between germline ends came to 9 bases. The CDR3 contains 16 residues. Germline V gene data show CDR1 as LGHNA and CDR2 as YSLEER. Written as DNA, the CDR3 is TGCGCCAGCAGCCAAGATGGTAGCGCCTCCTACAATGAGCAGTTCTTC. This translates into CASSQDGSASYNEQFF.

This clonotype came up many times. This chain links TRBV5-6 with TRBJ1-1; 7 bases agree with TRBD1. The CDR3 loop spans 14 amino acids. After removal of 0 bases from V and 7 bases from J, the junction contained 6 bases not matched to a gene. Germline loops: CDR1 SGHDT, CDR2 YYEEEE. CDR3 loop: CASSLGQGRGEAFF. The CDR3 DNA reads TGTGCCAGCAGCTTGGGACAGGGTCGGGGTGAAGCTTTCTTT.

The V call is TRBV5-1, the J call TRBJ1-1; D remains ambiguous. CDR1 SGHRS and CDR2 YFSETQ come from the germline V gene. V was clipped by 0 bases and J by 0 bases, with 9 bases between them. CDR3 length: 15 residues. CDR3 loop: CASSLVLGLNTEAFF. For the CDR3, the DNA is TGCGCCAGCAGCTTGGTCCTGGGGTTGAACACTGAAGCTTTCTTT. Full variable domain (outside the CDR3, taken from reference TRBV5-1 and TRBJ1-1): KAGVTQTPRYLIKTRGQQVTLSCSPISGHRSVSWYQQTPGQGLQFLFEYFSETQRNKGNFPGRFSGRQFSNSRSEMNVSTLELGDSALYLCASSLVLGLNTEAFFGQGTRLTVV.

This sequence joins TRBV12-3 or TRBV12-4 and TRBJ2-3; the D gene is possibly TRBD1 (6 bases). V lost 6 bases and J lost 3, with 13 bases in between. This CDR3 has 14 amino acids. The CDR3 here is CASRPRTDTDTQYF. Here the CDR3 DNA reads TGTGCCAGCAGACCTCGGACAGATACAGATACGCAGTATTTT.

The chain carries TRBV4-3 and TRBJ2-7; tentatively, D is TRBD2 (6 bases). In germline, CDR1 is LGHNA, CDR2 YSLEER. There are 15 residues in the CDR3. The V gene lost 4 bases and the J gene lost 0 bases, with 13 bases spanning the gap. CDR3 sequence (DNA): TGCGCCAGCAGCCCCACCCGGGGGAGCTCCTACGAGCAGTACTTC. It yields the protein CASSPTRGSSYEQYF.

There are a few counts of this clonotype. This chain uses TRBV2 with TRBJ2-6; D may correspond to TRBD1 or TRBD2 (5 bases each). V gave up 2 bases and J gave up 3 bases, with 8 bases separating them. CDR3 size: 15 residues. CDR1 and CDR2 (germline): SNHLY, FYNNEI. The CDR3 reads CASSEPGLGANVLTF. The DNA for the CDR3 is TGTGCCAGCAGTGAACCGGGGCTTGGGGCCAACGTCCTGACTTTC.

This chain joins TRBV5-1 and TRBJ2-7, with D unresolved. The CDR3 sequence is 11 residues long. Between the trimmed V and J ends, which lost 4 bases and 6 bases, there was a span of 8 bases. CDR1 SGHRS and CDR2 YFSETQ come from the germline V gene. The CDR3 sequence: CASSVDAEQYF. CDR3 in DNA: TGCGCCAGCAGCGTCGATGCCGAGCAGTACTTC.

The J gene is TRBJ2-7, the V gene TRBV4-1; D not certain. Germline-derived CDR1 and CDR2 are MGHRA and YSYEKL. The CDR3 extends over 14 amino acids. V was shortened by 1 base and J by 0 bases, with 7 bases between the two germline ends. The CDR3 DNA reads TGCGCCAGCAGCCAAGGGACCGTCTCCTACGAGCAGTACTTC. This gives the protein CASSQGTVSYEQYF.

This clonotype was found a few times. This chain connects TRBV27 to TRBJ1-2, with 12 bases identical to TRBD1. The germline CDR1 and CDR2 sequences are MNHEY and SMNVEV (reference sequence). CDR3 length equals 15 residues. With V trimmed by 2 bases and J by 5 bases, 3 bases remained unmatched. The CDR3 reads CASSLGTGGTYGYTF. In nucleotides, the CDR3 is TGTGCCAGCAGTTTAGGGACAGGGGGCACGTATGGCTACACCTTC.

This clonotype was seen a handful of times. The chain combines TRBV27 with TRBJ1-4, with 8 bases aligning to TRBD1. Germline CDR1 is MNHEY and CDR2 is SMNVEV (reference sequence). The CDR3 contains 15 residues. V dropped 3 bases and J dropped 8; count of bases not matched to a gene: 8. The chain's CDR3 is CASSFWQGANEKLFF. Written as DNA, the CDR3 is TGTGCCAGCAGTTTCTGGCAGGGGGCGAACGAAAAACTGTTTTTT.

At least ten counts were recorded for this clonotype. This chain connects TRBV4-3 to TRBJ1-4; TRBD1 aligns across 8 bases. V shed 0 bases, J shed 8 bases, and the junction held 8 bases outside the gene matches. The germline V gene has CDR1 LGHNA and CDR2 YSLEER. The CDR3 has 16 amino acids. CDR3 loop: CASSQDPQGAGEKLFF. In DNA, the CDR3 is TGCGCCAGCAGCCAAGATCCCCAGGGGGCGGGAGAAAAACTGTTTTTT.

The genes are TRBV23-1 and TRBJ2-7; tentatively, D is TRBD1 (5 bases). TRBV23-1 is noted as an ORF with a role that remains uncertain. Trimming removed 6 bases from V and 1 base from J, with 10 bases in between. This CDR3 has 13 residues. The CDR3 protein is CASSIRQSYEQYF. Here the CDR3 DNA reads TGCGCCAGCAGCATCCGACAGTCCTACGAGCAGTACTTC.

This clonotype was seen a handful of times. The V call is TRBV4-3, the J call TRBJ2-7; tentative D call: TRBD2 (5 bases). In germline, CDR1 is LGHNA, CDR2 YSLEER. With 0 bases removed from V and 2 bases from J, the gap between germline ends came to 8 bases. The CDR3 runs 14 residues. In nucleotides, the CDR3 is TGCGCCAGCAGCCAAGATGAGGGAACCTACGAGCAGTACTTC. Its protein product is CASSQDEGTYEQYF.